This T cell receptor beta chain came from a study of T cell repertoires in cytomegalovirus infection. Study as a whole: Evidence of both CMV infection and a matching HLA type came from public TCR beta signatures. Regarding the study as a whole: HLA-C-restricted CMV clonotypes gave the most frequent clonotype in two of eight donors.

The V gene's germline CDR1 is MNHEY and CDR2 SVGEGT. Trimming pared 6 bases from V and 10 bases from J, leaving 22 bases between. This CDR3 is built from 15 residues. TCRdb used MiXCR to reprocess the reads, holding one entry per CDR3 protein. The sample yields 500,000 or so distinct CDR3 sequences, approximately 16% seen once. With respect to this clonotype: Antigen: not known.

The chain couples TRBV6-2 or TRBV6-3 to TRBJ1-5, with D uncertain. The receptor comes from a human donor in good health (CMV status not recorded). Some clones in this sample may be carry-over from other donors' samples. Sequencing used CD8+ T cells from PBMCs. In DNA, the CDR3 is TGTGCCAGCAGCCCCTCTGGGCAAGCTGGCCGACCCCAGCATTTT. This translates into CASSPSGQAGRPQHF.